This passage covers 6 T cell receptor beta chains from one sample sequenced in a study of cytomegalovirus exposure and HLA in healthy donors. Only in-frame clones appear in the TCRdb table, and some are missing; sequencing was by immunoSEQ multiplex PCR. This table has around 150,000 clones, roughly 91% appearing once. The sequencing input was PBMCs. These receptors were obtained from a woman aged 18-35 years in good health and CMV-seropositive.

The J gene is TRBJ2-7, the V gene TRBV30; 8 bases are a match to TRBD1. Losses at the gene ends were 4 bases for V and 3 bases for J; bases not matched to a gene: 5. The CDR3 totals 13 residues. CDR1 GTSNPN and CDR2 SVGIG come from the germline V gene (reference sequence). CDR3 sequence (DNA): TGTGCCTGGATCCGGACAGGGAACTACGAGCAGTACTTC. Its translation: CAWIRTGNYEQYF.

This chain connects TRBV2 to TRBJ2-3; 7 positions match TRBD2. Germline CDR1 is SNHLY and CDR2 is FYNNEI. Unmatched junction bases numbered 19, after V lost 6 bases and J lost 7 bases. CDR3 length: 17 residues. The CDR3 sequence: CASRILPRGRVINTQYF. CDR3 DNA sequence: TGTGCCAGCAGGATACTACCCCGTGGGAGGGTTATAAATACGCAGTATTTT.

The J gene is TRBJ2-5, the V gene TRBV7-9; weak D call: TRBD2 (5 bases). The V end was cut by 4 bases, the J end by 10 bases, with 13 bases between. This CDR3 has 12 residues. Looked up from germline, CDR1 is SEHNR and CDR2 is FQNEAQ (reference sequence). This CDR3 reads CASSSPLRDQYF. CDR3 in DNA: TGTGCCAGCAGCTCACCACTGAGGGACCAGTACTTC.

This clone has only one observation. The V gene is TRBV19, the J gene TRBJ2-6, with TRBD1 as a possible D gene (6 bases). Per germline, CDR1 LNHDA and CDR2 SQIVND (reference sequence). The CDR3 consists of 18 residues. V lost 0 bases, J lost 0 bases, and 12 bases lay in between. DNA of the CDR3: TGTGCCAGTAGTATAGATCCCCCAGGGGCCTCTGGGGCCAACGTCCTGACTTTC. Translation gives CASSIDPPGASGANVLTF.

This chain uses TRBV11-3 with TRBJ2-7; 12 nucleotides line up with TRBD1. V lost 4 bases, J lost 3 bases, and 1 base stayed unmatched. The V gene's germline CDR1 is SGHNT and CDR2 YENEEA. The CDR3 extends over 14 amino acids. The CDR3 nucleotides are TGTGCCAGCAGCTGGGACAGGGGGCACTACGAGCAGTACTTC. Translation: CASSWDRGHYEQYF.

CDR3 residues: CSSAREVTGELFF. The CDR3 nucleotides are TGCAGTTCAGCTAGGGAGGTTACCGGGGAGCTGTTTTTT. V and J are TRBV29-1 and TRBJ2-2; the D gene is possibly TRBD2 (6 bases). Germline V gene data show CDR1 as SQVTM and CDR2 as ANQGSEA. The CDR3 is 13 amino acids.